These 18 T cell receptor beta chains came from one sample sequenced in a study of T cells in Graves' hyperthyroidism and ophthalmopathy. Authors of the study amplified TCR beta CDR3 regions from RNA transcripts. The HTBI primer set was used in a first-round RT-PCR of the TCR CDR3. TCRdb used MiXCR to reprocess the multiplex PCR reads, holding one entry per CDR3 protein. This table has over 200,000 distinct CDR3 sequences, 18% appearing once. The specimen was blood. The source is a man aged 40-50 years with Graves' hyperthyroidism.

The chain uses TRBV9 and TRBJ2-1; 8 bases line up with TRBD2. This CDR3 is built from 15 residues. From germline, CDR1 is SGDLS and CDR2 YYNGEE. Unmatched junction bases numbered 10, after V lost 4 bases and J lost 7 bases. The CDR3 sequence: CASSPRGGRSNEQFF. CDR3 coding DNA: TGTGCCAGCAGCCCCCGGGGGGGCCGAAGTAATGAGCAGTTCTTC. The full variable domain, its missing parts supplied by reference TRBV9 and TRBJ2-1, is DSGVTQTPKHLITATGQRVTLRCSPRSGDLSVYWYQQSLDQGLQFLIQYYNGEERAKGNILERFSAQQFPDLHSELNLSSLELGDSALYFCASSPRGGRSNEQFFGPGTRLTVL.

This clonotype was detected ten times or more. The CDR3 sequence: CASSLALGEANYGYTF. As DNA, the CDR3 is TGCGCCAGCAGCTTGGCCTTGGGGGAAGCTAACTATGGCTACACCTTC. The V and J genes are TRBV5-1 and TRBJ1-2; TRBD1 might be the D (5 bases). V was cut by 0 bases and J by 0 bases, with 12 bases left in between. This CDR3 has 16 residues. Germline loops: CDR1 SGHRS, CDR2 YFSETQ.

This clonotype was counted a few times. V is TRBV5-1 and J is TRBJ1-6, with D possibly matching TRBD1 (5 bases). The CDR3 runs to 14 residues. Trimming removed 3 bases from V and 5 bases from J, with 9 bases in between. Germline V CDR1 and CDR2: SGHRS, YFSETQ. In DNA, the CDR3 is TGCGCCAGCAGCTATGACAGTAATAATTCACCCCTCCACTTT. This sequence encodes CASSYDSNNSPLHF.

This clonotype was detected many times. The rearrangement uses TRBV30 and TRBJ1-1; TRBD1 matches at 7 bases. CDR3 length equals 14 residues. The V gene's germline CDR1 is GTSNPN and CDR2 SVGIG (reference sequence). V was pared by 3 bases and J by 4 bases, with 8 bases of the junction left unmatched. CDR3: CAWSEGQVVTEAFF. CDR3 coding DNA: TGTGCCTGGAGCGAAGGACAGGTTGTCACTGAAGCTTTCTTT.

With regard to this clonotype: This may be a read error, as it is one base from a much larger clone. The rearrangement joins TRBV5-1 to TRBJ1-6; 9 bases are a match to TRBD1. J gave up 9 bases and V 4 bases, and 8 bases lay outside the gene matches. Germline CDR1 reads SGHRS; CDR2 reads YFSETQ. The CDR3 length is 15 residues. The CDR3 bases are TGCGCCAGCAGCCCCGGGTGGGACAGGGTTTCACCCCTCCACTTT. As protein: CASSPGWDRVSPLHF. Looking up the rest from reference TRBV5-1 and TRBJ1-6 gives the full variable domain: KAGVTQTPRYLIKTRGQQVTLSCSPISGHRSVSWYQQTPGQGLQFLFEYFSETQRNKGNFPGRFSGRQFSNSRSEMNVSTLELGDSALYLCASSPGWDRVSPLHFGNGTRLTVT.

This clonotype appeared a few times. Given a much more abundant clone one base away, this may be a read error. The genes are TRBV10-3 and TRBJ1-1; D remains ambiguous. The CDR3 is made up of 14 amino acids. Germline V gives CDR1 ENHRY, CDR2 SYGVKD. CDR3 sequence: CAVSDQDGNTEAFF. The CDR3, as DNA: TGTGCCGTCAGTGACCAAGACGGGAACACTGAAGCTTTCTTT.

This clonotype was counted ten times or more. The chain recombines TRBV7-6 with TRBJ2-7; the D call may be TRBD1 or TRBD2 (5 bases each). V lost 4 bases, J lost 2 bases, and 21 bases lay in between. This CDR3 region has 17 residues. Germline V gene lookup returns CDR1 SGHVS and CDR2 FNYEAQ. This CDR3 is CASSSSTGAGITYEQYF. CDR3 bases: TGTGCCAGCAGCTCCTCGACCGGGGCGGGCATTACCTACGAGCAGTACTTC. Variable domain in full (rest from reference TRBV7-6 and TRBJ2-7): GAGVSQSPRYKVTKRGQDVALRCDPISGHVSLYWYRQALGQGPEFLTYFNYEAQQDKSGLPNDRFSAERPEGSISTLTIQRTEQRDSAMYRCASSSSTGAGITYEQYFGPGTRLTVT.

This clonotype was seen many times. The CDR3 nucleotides are TGTGCCACCAGCATAATATCTATATATAGCGGATCCTCCTACAATGAGCAGTTCTTC. Translating it yields CATSIISIYSGSSYNEQFF. V usage is TRBV15 and J usage is TRBJ2-1; D possibly corresponds to TRBD2 (6 bases). This CDR3 is 19 amino acids long. The V end was cut by 4 bases, the J end by 0 bases, with 22 bases between. Germline CDR1 is LNHNV and CDR2 is YYDKDF (reference sequence).

This clonotype was counted a few times. The rearrangement uses TRBV5-4 and TRBJ1-2, with 9 bases that match TRBD1. Per germline, CDR1 SGHNT and CDR2 YYREEE (reference sequence). J lost 4 bases, V lost 4 bases, and 8 bases had no gene match. CDR3 length: 15 amino acids. The CDR3 nucleotides read TGTGCCAGCAGCCCCCGGGACAGGGAGAGCTATGGCTACACCTTC. Translation: CASSPRDRESYGYTF.

The V call is TRBV6-1, the J call TRBJ1-6; 11 nucleotides match TRBD1. This CDR3 contains 14 residues. J gave up 10 bases and V 7 bases, and 6 bases lay outside the gene matches. Germline loops: CDR1 MNHNS, CDR2 SASEGT. DNA for the CDR3: TGTGCCAGCATGAGGGGACAGGGGGGCTCACCCCTCCACTTT. Translating it yields CASMRGQGGSPLHF.

This clonotype has only a few counts. The chain recombines TRBV7-2 with TRBJ2-1; 8 nucleotides line up with TRBD2. Germline values: CDR1 SGHTA, CDR2 FQGNSA. The J segment lost 8 bases and the V segment lost 8 bases, leaving 14 bases of the junction unmatched. This CDR3 is built from 15 residues. Here the CDR3 reads CASFRGAGVRDEQFF. CDR3 bases: TGTGCCAGCTTCAGGGGAGCGGGGGTCCGGGATGAGCAGTTCTTC.

This clonotype was recorded many times. V and J are TRBV5-1 and TRBJ2-3; no clear D gene. CDR1 SGHRS and CDR2 YFSETQ come from the germline V gene. Deletions cut 5 bases from V and 6 bases from J, with 10 bases between. The CDR3 runs 12 residues. The CDR3 spells CASSPPSDTQYF. In DNA, the CDR3 is TGCGCCAGCAGTCCACCCAGCGATACGCAGTATTTT.

This clonotype has at least ten counts. The V gene is TRBV6-1, the J gene TRBJ2-3; unclear D gene. Germline V gene data show CDR1 as MNHNS and CDR2 as SASEGT. CDR3 length: 14 residues. The V gene lost 4 bases and the J gene lost 2 bases, with 10 bases spanning the gap. For the CDR3, the DNA is TGTGCCAGCAGTGGGCAGCGCTTCACAGATACGCAGTATTTT. This translates into CASSGQRFTDTQYF.

The rearrangement links TRBV12-3 or TRBV12-4 to TRBJ2-7; TRBD2 agrees at 10 bases. The CDR3 is 14 residues long. V was clipped by 5 bases and J by 6 bases; unmatched bases: 7. The CDR3 spells CASSQGLATGEQYF. The CDR3, as DNA: TGTGCCAGCAGTCAGGGACTAGCGACAGGCGAGCAGTACTTC.

The sample holds many counts of this clonotype. This rearrangement joins TRBV2 to TRBJ2-3; 10 bases align to TRBD2. The CDR3 loop spans 14 amino acids. Germline assignment: CDR1 SNHLY and CDR2 FYNNEI. With V trimmed by 7 bases and J by 5 bases, 6 bases remained unmatched. Written as DNA, the CDR3 is TGTGCCAGCAATCCGAGCGGGGGGGGAGATACGCAGTATTTT. Amino acids: CASNPSGGGDTQYF. The full variable domain, its missing parts supplied by reference TRBV2 and TRBJ2-3, is EPEVTQTPSHQVTQMGQEVILRCVPISNHLYFYWYRQILGQKVEFLVSFYNNEISEKSEIFDDQFSVERPDGSNFTLKIRSTKLEDSAMYFCASNPSGGGDTQYFGPGTRLTVL.

This clonotype was observed many times. The chain has TRBV5-5 and TRBJ2-5; D call uncertain. Germline V gene data show CDR1 as SGHKS and CDR2 as YYEKEE (reference sequence). Trimming cost V 4 bases and J 1 base, with 8 bases left between them. The CDR3 has 13 amino acids. The chain's CDR3 is CASSPESQETQYF. In nucleotides, the CDR3 is TGTGCCAGCAGCCCCGAGAGCCAAGAGACCCAGTACTTC.

The chain uses TRBV6-2 or TRBV6-3 and TRBJ2-7; D might be TRBD1 (6 bases). The V gene lost 8 bases and the J gene lost 5 bases, with 10 bases spanning the gap. Germline lookup yields CDR1 MNHEY and CDR2 SVGEGT. The CDR3 consists of 11 residues. CDR3 bases: TGTGCCAGCGGCAGGGGAGACGAGCAGTACTTC. Translation: CASGRGDEQYF.

In its sample, this clonotype was seen many times. The chain carries TRBV10-3 and TRBJ2-1; TRBD1 aligns across 7 bases. The trim removed 6 bases at V and 8 bases at J, leaving 13 bases unmatched. The CDR3 sequence is 15 residues long. The germline gives CDR1 ENHRY, CDR2 SYGVKD. The CDR3 DNA sequence: TGTGCCATCAGGGACCTGGCAGGGGGAGAGGATGAGCAGTTCTTC. Translating gives CAIRDLAGGEDEQFF.